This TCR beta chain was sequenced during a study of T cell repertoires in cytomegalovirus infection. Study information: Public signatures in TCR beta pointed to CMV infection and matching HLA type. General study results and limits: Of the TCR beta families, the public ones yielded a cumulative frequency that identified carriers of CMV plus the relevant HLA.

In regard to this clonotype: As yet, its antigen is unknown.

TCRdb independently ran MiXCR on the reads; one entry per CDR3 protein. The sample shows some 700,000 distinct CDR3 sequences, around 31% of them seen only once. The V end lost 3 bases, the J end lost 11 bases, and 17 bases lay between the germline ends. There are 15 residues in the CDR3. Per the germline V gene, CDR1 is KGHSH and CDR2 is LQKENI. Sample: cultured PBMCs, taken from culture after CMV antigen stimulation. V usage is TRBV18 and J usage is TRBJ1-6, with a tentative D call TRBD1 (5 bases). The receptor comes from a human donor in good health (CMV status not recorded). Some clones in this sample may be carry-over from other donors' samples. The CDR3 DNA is TGTGCCAGCTCACCGTATATGGGGGGATCGGCACCCCTCCACTTT. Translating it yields CASSPYMGGSAPLHF.